These T cell receptor beta chains were read from a single sample in a study of blood T cell repertoires in COVID-19. Some clones are missing from TCRdb's copy, which holds only in-frame ones; the method was immunoSEQ multiplex PCR. The sample gives 40,000 or so clones, 85% of which show up once; roughly 5.7% is in the top ten. The source material was peripheral blood. Receptors were obtained from a man aged 45 to 65 with active COVID-19. Each CDR3 is given with its conserved first and last residue.

len: 16; v_gene: TRBV24-1; j_gene: TRBJ2-3; CDR3aa: CATSDLGRTGTDTQYF
len: 12; v_gene: TRBV7-2; j_gene: TRBJ2-2; CDR3aa: CASSVFRGELFF
len: 15; v_gene: TRBV30; j_gene: TRBJ2-7; CDR3aa: CAWGTGGKSSYEQYF
len: 18; v_gene: TRBV27; j_gene: TRBJ2-5; CDR3aa: CASSLALTSGGSGETQYF
len: 15; v_gene: TRBV13; j_gene: TRBJ2-3; CDR3aa: CASSLARIYPDTQYF
len: 16; v_gene: TRBV11-3; j_gene: TRBJ1-3; CDR3aa: CASSSGQGTPGNTIYF
len: 14; v_gene: TRBV30; j_gene: TRBJ1-5; CDR3aa: CAWSRDTSNQPQHF
len: 15; v_gene: TRBV6-6; j_gene: TRBJ2-1; CDR3aa: CASRIRDRGFNEQFF
len: 19; v_gene: TRBV27; j_gene: TRBJ2-2; CDR3aa: CASSFLREEISGNTGELFF
len: 15; v_gene: TRBV28; j_gene: TRBJ2-7; CDR3aa: CASSSLPGGAYEQYF
len: 16; v_gene: TRBV6-5; j_gene: TRBJ1-2; CDR3aa: CASSLGQGAVVYGYTF
len: 15; v_gene: TRBV7-9; j_gene: TRBJ1-5; CDR3aa: CASSLGENSNQPQHF
len: 14; v_gene: TRBV7-9; j_gene: TRBJ1-3; CDR3aa: CASSFSGFLNTIYF
len: 14; v_gene: TRBV5-6; j_gene: TRBJ2-7; CDR3aa: CASSRQGGLYEQYF
len: 17; v_gene: TRBV11-2; j_gene: TRBJ2-1; CDR3aa: CASSLVFGGADYNEQFF
len: 18; v_gene: TRBV5-1; j_gene: TRBJ2-7; CDR3aa: CASSFGGAGTTGGYEQYF
len: 15; v_gene: TRBV2; j_gene: TRBJ2-7; CDR3aa: CASSETLAVRHEQYF
len: 16; v_gene: TRBV4-3; j_gene: TRBJ2-1; CDR3aa: CASSQDGGLAMSEQFF
len: 13; v_gene: TRBV19; j_gene: TRBJ2-5; CDR3aa: CASSIGSRDPPYF
len: 15; v_gene: TRBV7-2; j_gene: TRBJ1-2; CDR3aa: CASLLMGGQNYGYTF
len: 13; v_gene: TRBV28; j_gene: TRBJ2-5; CDR3aa: CASSLMTVETQYF
len: 12; v_gene: TRBV30; j_gene: TRBJ1-2; CDR3aa: CAWGDTNYGYTF
len: 15; v_gene: TRBV5-1; j_gene: TRBJ2-3; CDR3aa: CASSLGGTSTDTQYF
len: 15; v_gene: TRBV4-1; j_gene: TRBJ2-1; CDR3aa: CASSQPGLANNEQFF
len: 14; v_gene: TRBV7-3; j_gene: TRBJ2-3; CDR3aa: CAREVTDSTDTQYF
len: 16; v_gene: TRBV9; j_gene: TRBJ2-1; CDR3aa: CASSYQGQGLYNEQFF
len: 14; v_gene: TRBV11-1; j_gene: TRBJ1-6; CDR3aa: CASSRDSYNSPLHF
len: 15; v_gene: TRBV2; j_gene: TRBJ1-4; CDR3aa: CASTTGGGGRGKLFF
len: 13; v_gene: TRBV18; j_gene: TRBJ2-7; CDR3aa: CASSPTGGAEQYF
len: 16; v_gene: TRBV9; j_gene: TRBJ2-1; CDR3aa: CASSVEGLAGGNEQFF
len: 16; v_gene: TRBV6-1; j_gene: TRBJ1-5; CDR3aa: CASSGPTDPSNQPQHF
len: 16; v_gene: TRBV10-3; j_gene: TRBJ2-3; CDR3aa: CAIRDTSGSLPDTQYF
len: 15; v_gene: TRBV27; j_gene: TRBJ2-3; CDR3aa: CASSSQGRATDTQYF
len: 15; v_gene: TRBV7-9; j_gene: TRBJ2-7; CDR3aa: CASSFSWGGIDEQYF
len: 15; v_gene: TRBV19; j_gene: TRBJ2-3; CDR3aa: CASSTRPRETDTQYF
len: 13; v_gene: TRBV12-3/TRBV12-4; j_gene: TRBJ2-7; CDR3aa: CASSWGQGYEQYF
len: 14; v_gene: TRBV5-1; j_gene: TRBJ1-1; CDR3aa: CASSQGGSNTEAFF
len: 13; v_gene: TRBV4-2; j_gene: TRBJ2-1; CDR3aa: CASSYDIYNEQFF
len: 17; v_gene: TRBV3-1/TRBV3-2; j_gene: TRBJ1-4; CDR3aa: CASRRGGRTGRGEKLFF
len: 13; v_gene: TRBV5-8; j_gene: TRBJ2-7; CDR3aa: CASSLGQRGEQYF
len: 14; v_gene: TRBV2; j_gene: TRBJ1-2; CDR3aa: CASSDSRGLYGYTF